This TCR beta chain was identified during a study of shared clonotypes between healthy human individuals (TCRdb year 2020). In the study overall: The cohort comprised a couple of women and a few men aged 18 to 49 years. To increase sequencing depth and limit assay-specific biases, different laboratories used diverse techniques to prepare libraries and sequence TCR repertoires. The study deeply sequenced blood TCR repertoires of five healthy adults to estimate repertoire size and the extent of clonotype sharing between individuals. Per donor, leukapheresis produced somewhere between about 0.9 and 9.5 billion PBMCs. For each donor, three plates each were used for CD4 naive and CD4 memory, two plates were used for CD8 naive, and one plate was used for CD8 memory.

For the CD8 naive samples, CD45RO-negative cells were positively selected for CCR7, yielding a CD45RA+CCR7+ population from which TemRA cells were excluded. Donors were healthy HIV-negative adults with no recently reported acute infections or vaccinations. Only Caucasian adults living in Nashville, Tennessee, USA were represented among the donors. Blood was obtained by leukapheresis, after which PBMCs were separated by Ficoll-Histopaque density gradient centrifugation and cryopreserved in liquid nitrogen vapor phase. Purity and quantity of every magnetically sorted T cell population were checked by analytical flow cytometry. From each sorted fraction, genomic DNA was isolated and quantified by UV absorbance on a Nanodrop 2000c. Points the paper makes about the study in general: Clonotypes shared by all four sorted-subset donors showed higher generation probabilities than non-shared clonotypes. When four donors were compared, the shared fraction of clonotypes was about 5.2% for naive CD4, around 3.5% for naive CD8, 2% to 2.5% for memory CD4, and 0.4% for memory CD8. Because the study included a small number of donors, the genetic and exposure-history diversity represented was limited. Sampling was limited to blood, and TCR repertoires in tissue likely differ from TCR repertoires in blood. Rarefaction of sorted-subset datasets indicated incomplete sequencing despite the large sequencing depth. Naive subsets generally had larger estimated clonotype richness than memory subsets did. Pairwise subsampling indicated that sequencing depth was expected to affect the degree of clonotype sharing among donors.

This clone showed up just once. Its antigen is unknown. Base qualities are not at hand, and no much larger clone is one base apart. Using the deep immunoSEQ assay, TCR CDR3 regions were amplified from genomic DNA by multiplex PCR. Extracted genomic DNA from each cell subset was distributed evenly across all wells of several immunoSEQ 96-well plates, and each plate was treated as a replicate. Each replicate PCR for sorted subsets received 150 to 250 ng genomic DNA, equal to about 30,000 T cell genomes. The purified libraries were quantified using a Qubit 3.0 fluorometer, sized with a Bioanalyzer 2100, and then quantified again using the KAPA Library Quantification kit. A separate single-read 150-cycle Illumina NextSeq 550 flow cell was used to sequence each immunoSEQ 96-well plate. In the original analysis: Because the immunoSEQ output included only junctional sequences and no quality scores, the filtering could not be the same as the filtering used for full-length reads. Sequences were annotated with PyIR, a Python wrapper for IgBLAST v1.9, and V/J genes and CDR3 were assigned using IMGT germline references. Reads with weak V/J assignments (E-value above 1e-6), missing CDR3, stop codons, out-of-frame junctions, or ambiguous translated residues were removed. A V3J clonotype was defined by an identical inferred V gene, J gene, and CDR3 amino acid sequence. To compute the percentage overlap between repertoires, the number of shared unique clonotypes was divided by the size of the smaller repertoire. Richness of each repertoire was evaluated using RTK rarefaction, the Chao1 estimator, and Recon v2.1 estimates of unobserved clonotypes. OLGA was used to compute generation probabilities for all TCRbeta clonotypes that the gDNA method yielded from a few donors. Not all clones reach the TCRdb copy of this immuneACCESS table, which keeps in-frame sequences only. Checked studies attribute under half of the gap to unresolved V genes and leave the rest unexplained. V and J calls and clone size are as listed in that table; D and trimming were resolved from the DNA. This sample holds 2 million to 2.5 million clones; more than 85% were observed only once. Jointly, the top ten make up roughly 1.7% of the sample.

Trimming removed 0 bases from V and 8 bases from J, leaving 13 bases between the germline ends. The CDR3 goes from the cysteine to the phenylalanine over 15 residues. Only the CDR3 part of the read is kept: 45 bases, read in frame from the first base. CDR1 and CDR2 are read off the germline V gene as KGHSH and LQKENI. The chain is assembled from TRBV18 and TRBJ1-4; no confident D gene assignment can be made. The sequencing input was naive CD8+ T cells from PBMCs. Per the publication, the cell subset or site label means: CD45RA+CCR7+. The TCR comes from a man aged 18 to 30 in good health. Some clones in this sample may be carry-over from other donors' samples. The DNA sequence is TGTGCCAGCTCACCACCAACGGGTCTGGAGGAAAAACTGTTTTTT. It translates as CASSPPTGLEEKLFF.